Sequencing of this T cell receptor beta chain was carried out in a study of T cell responses to AZD1222 COVID-19 vaccine. Regarding the study as a whole: Dominant CD4 TCR responses targeted spike regions 160-218 and 743-854. Donors were chiefly white British, with a greater number of females, and clonal diversity was perhaps underestimated.

Turning to this clone: Its antigen is undetermined.

The CDR3 is made up of 9 amino acids. Clones were read by immunoSEQ multiplex PCR, and TCRdb kept only the in-frame ones, dropping some. The sample yields 90,000 to 150,000 clones, around 90% seen once. This chain joins TRBV1 and TRBJ2-1; TRBD2, the D gene given by the table, was not confirmed from the DNA. TRBV1 counts as a pseudogene. The receptor was isolated from an adult who received the AZD1222 COVID-19 vaccine. The sequencing used peripheral blood, collected 28 days after the second AZD1222 dose. Here the CDR3 reads CTSSRGGFF. The CDR3 region has the DNA TGCACCAGCAGCCGCGGAGGGTTCTTC.